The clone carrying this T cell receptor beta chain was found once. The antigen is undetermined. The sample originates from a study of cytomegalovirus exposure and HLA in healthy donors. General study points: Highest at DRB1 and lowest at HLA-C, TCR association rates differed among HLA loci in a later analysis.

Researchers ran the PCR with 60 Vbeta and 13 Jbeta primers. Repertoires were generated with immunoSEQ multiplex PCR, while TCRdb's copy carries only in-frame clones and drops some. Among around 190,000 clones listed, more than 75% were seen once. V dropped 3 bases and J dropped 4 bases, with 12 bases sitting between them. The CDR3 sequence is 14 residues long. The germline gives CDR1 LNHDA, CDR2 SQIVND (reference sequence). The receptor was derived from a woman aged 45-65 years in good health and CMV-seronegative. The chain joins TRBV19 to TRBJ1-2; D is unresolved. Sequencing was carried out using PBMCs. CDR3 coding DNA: TGTGCCAGTAGTATTGTGGGAGAAACCTATGGCTACACCTTC. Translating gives CASSIVGETYGYTF.